A selection of T cell receptor beta chains follows, all from one sample in a study of T cells in Graves' hyperthyroidism and ophthalmopathy. TCRdb re-called the multiplex PCR reads through MiXCR, storing one row per CDR3 protein. The profile shows around 720,000 distinct CDR3 sequences, around 40% of them singletons. Material: blood. The receptors derive from a woman in her forties with Graves' hyperthyroidism. Each CDR3 is given with its conserved first and last residue. The D gene is left open where the match is weak. Clone size, where shown, is once, few, many, or a class for clones that have expanded.

TRBJ2-6	few	TRBV6-5	-	CASSYSSAGANVLTF	TGTGCCAGCAGTTACTCTAGTGCTGGGGCCAACGTCCTGACTTTC
TRBJ1-1	-	TRBV10-3	-	CAITRERNTEAFF	TGTGCCATTACGAGGGAGCGGAACACTGAAGCTTTCTTT
TRBJ1-2	-	TRBV3-1	-	CASSQVEGGYGYTF	TGTGCCAGCAGCCAAGTTGAGGGGGGCTATGGCTACACCTTC
TRBJ1-1	few	TRBV2	-	CASRGGRMNTEAFF	TGTGCCAGCAGGGGGGGGAGGATGAACACTGAAGCTTTCTTT
TRBJ2-7	-	TRBV4-3	TRBD1	CASSQDPTGFKQYF	TGCGCCAGCAGCCAAGATCCGACAGGGTTCAAGCAGTACTTC
TRBJ1-2	many	TRBV7-9	-	CASSLASSYGYTF	TGTGCCAGCAGCTTAGCCAGCAGCTATGGCTACACCTTC
TRBJ2-1	-	TRBV25-1	TRBD1	CASSEWTGQFF	TGTGCCAGCAGTGAATGGACAGGGCAGTTCTTC
TRBJ2-1	-	TRBV7-2	-	CASTNASSNEQFF	TGTGCCAGCACCAATGCTAGTAGCAATGAGCAGTTCTTC
TRBJ1-1	-	TRBV3-1	-	CASSHGRTTEAFF	TGTGCCAGCAGCCATGGGCGGACCACTGAAGCTTTCTTT
TRBJ1-2	few	TRBV6-1	TRBD1	CASSYSSTGHGYTF	TGTGCCAGCAGTTACTCTTCGACAGGGCATGGCTACACCTTC
TRBJ1-1	-	TRBV13	-	CASSLNKIGAFF	TGTGCCAGCAGCTTAAATAAGATTGGAGCTTTCTTT
TRBJ2-5	-	TRBV6-2/TRBV6-3	-	CASRLSSQETQYF	TGTGCCAGCAGGCTCTCATCTCAAGAGACCCAGTACTTC
TRBJ2-7	many	TRBV20-1	TRBD1	CSARDRDRGHEQYF	TGCAGTGCTAGGGATCGGGACAGGGGCCACGAGCAGTACTTC
TRBJ2-5	many	TRBV14	-	CASSPSDSYQETQYF	TGTGCCAGCAGCCCTTCTGACAGTTACCAAGAGACCCAGTACTTC
TRBJ2-7	-	TRBV4-1	-	CASSQVVGYEQYF	TGCGCCAGCAGCCAAGTAGTAGGCTACGAGCAGTACTTC
TRBJ1-5	-	TRBV7-9	TRBD1	CASSAAGTGGSNQPQHF	TGTGCCAGCAGCGCGGCCGGGACAGGGGGAAGCAATCAGCCCCAGCATTTT
TRBJ2-7	many	TRBV7-2	TRBD2	CASSFRLAGDNEQYF	TGTGCCAGCAGCTTTCGACTAGCGGGGGACAACGAGCAGTACTTC
TRBJ1-1	many	TRBV2	-	CASREPTEAFF	TGTGCCAGCAGGGAACCCACTGAAGCTTTCTTT
TRBJ1-6	many	TRBV7-9	TRBD1	CASSRTGTENSPLHF	TGTGCCAGCAGTCGCACCGGGACAGAGAATTCACCCCTCCACTTT
TRBJ1-4	many	TRBV7-2	TRBD1	CASTAQGQGLEKLFF	TGTGCCAGCACCGCCCAGGGACAGGGGCTTGAAAAACTGTTTTTT
TRBJ2-2	-	TRBV10-3	-	CAIRGIRDGELFF	TGTGCCATCAGGGGGATCAGGGACGGGGAGCTGTTTTTT
TRBJ1-2	-	TRBV29-1	-	CSGETAYGCTF	-
TRBJ2-7	few	TRBV19	-	CASSISWAGAPEQYF	TGTGCCAGTAGTATAAGTTGGGCAGGGGCTCCCGAGCAGTACTTC
TRBJ2-7	-	TRBV29-1	-	CSVEEGGPYEQYF	TGCAGCGTTGAAGAGGGTGGCCCCTACGAGCAGTACTTC
TRBJ1-2	many	TRBV20-1	-	CSARDPRTNYGYTF	TGCAGTGCTAGAGATCCCCGTACTAACTATGGCTACACCTTC
TRBJ1-2	many	TRBV7-8	-	CASSAHQDVNYGYTF	TGTGCCAGCAGCGCCCATCAGGACGTTAACTATGGCTACACCTTC
TRBJ2-1	-	TRBV20-1	TRBD1	CSASDDRATYNEQFF	TGCAGTGCTAGTGATGACAGGGCAACCTACAATGAGCAGTTCTTC
TRBJ2-5	-	TRBV7-6	-	CASSPPGDQETQYF	TGTGCCAGCAGTCCTCCAGGGGACCAAGAGACCCAGTACTTC
TRBJ2-2	-	TRBV13	TRBD1	CATLTGAGTGELFF	TGTGCCACCCTTACAGGGGCCGGCACCGGGGAGCTGTTTTTT
TRBJ2-2	few	TRBV12-3/TRBV12-4	TRBD1	CASSPRDSYTGELFF	TGTGCCAGCAGTCCCCGGGACAGCTACACCGGGGAGCTGTTTTTT
TRBJ2-5	-	TRBV29-1	-	CSVDWAFAGLGTQYF	TGCAGCGTTGACTGGGCCTTCGCAGGGCTCGGGACCCAGTACTTC
TRBJ2-7	few	TRBV10-3	-	CASSYGLGLFYEQYF	TGTGCCAGCAGTTATGGGTTAGGGCTTTTCTACGAGCAGTACTTC
TRBJ1-1	many	TRBV12-3/TRBV12-4	TRBD1	CASSPTGVTEAFF	TGTGCCAGCAGTCCTACAGGGGTAACTGAAGCTTTCTTT
TRBJ2-4	-	TRBV5-6	TRBD2	CASSSGAGGPRNIQYF	TGTGCCAGCAGCAGTGGGGCGGGAGGGCCCCGAAACATTCAGTACTTC
TRBJ1-4	-	TRBV6-6	TRBD1	CASSYSNRGRSEKLFF	TGTGCCAGCAGTTACTCCAACAGGGGGCGAAGTGAAAAACTGTTTTTT
TRBJ1-5	-	TRBV7-2	-	CASSPQGGAGFFTNQPQHF	TGTGCCAGCAGCCCACAAGGGGGGGCAGGGTTTTTTACCAATCAGCCCCAGCATTTT